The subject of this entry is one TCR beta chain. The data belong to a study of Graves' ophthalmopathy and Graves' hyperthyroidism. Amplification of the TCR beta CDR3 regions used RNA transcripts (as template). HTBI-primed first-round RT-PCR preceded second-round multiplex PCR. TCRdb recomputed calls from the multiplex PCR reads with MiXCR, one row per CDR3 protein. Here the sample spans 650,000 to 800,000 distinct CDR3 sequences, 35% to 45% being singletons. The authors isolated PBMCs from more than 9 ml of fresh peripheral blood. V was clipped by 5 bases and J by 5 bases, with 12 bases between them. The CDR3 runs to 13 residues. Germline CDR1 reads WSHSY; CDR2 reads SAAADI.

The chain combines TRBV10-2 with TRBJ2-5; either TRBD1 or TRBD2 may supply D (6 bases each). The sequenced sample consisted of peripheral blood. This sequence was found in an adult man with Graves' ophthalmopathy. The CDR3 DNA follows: TGCGCCAGCAGTAATCCGGGGGCGGAGACCCAGTACTTC. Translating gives CASSNPGAETQYF.